A single sample gave rise to the 17 T cell receptor beta chains below, sequenced in a study of blood T cell repertoires in COVID-19. Data came from immunoSEQ multiplex PCR; TCRdb stores just in-frame clones and leaves some out. In the table there are approximately 440,000 clones, about 90% of which are singletons. Sequenced input: PBMCs or T cells enriched from blood (not recorded which). These receptor sequences come from a woman aged 18-35 years who had recovered from COVID-19.

The chain recombines TRBV28 with TRBJ2-3, with D possibly TRBD2 on 7 matching bases. CDR1 is MDHEN and CDR2 is SYDVKM in the germline V gene. The CDR3 spans 16 residues. V was trimmed by 3 bases and J by 4 bases, leaving 17 bases between them. This CDR3 is CASSFLGSGGPDTQYF. Written as DNA, the CDR3 is TGTGCCAGCAGTTTTCTCGGTTCCGGGGGGCCAGATACGCAGTATTTT. The variable domain in full, completed from reference TRBV28 and TRBJ2-3, reads DVKVTQSSRYLVKRTGEKVFLECVQDMDHENMFWYRQDPGLGLRLIYFSYDVKMKEKGDIPEGYSVSREKKERFSLILESASTNQTSMYLCASSFLGSGGPDTQYFGPGTRLTVL.

The J gene is TRBJ2-5, the V gene TRBV24-1; 9 bases fit TRBD2. CDR3 length: 13 amino acids. V gave up 6 bases and J gave up 5 bases; unmatched junction bases: 3. Looked up from germline, CDR1 is KGHDR and CDR2 is SFDVKD. CDR3 residues: CATSIAGGETQYF. The DNA for the CDR3 is TGTGCCACCAGTATCGCGGGGGGGGAGACCCAGTACTTC.

This sequence joins TRBV28 and TRBJ2-5; D perhaps matches TRBD1 (7 bases). Looked up from germline, CDR1 is MDHEN and CDR2 is SYDVKM. Trimming cost V 3 bases and J 13 bases, with 27 bases left between them. The CDR3 has 16 amino acids. CDR3 sequence: CASSFGEGGAGSTRYF. As DNA, the CDR3 is TGTGCCAGCAGTTTCGGTGAAGGGGGCGCGGGGTCCACAAGGTACTTC.

The chain is built from TRBV2 and TRBJ1-5; TRBD1 agrees at 7 bases. The V and J ends lost 8 bases and 4 bases, in that order; junction bases with no gene match: 5. The germline gives CDR1 SNHLY, CDR2 FYNNEI. The CDR3 totals 13 residues. The CDR3 DNA follows: TGTGCCAGCGAGGGGGACAGTAATCAGCCCCAGCATTTT. Amino acid sequence: CASEGDSNQPQHF.

The chain links TRBV5-1 to TRBJ1-2; 7 bases map to TRBD1. Losses at the gene ends were 2 bases for V and 6 bases for J; bases not matched to a gene: 10. Germline lookup yields CDR1 SGHRS and CDR2 YFSETQ. This CDR3 has 15 residues. The CDR3 is CASSFSTGMKDGYTF. DNA of the CDR3: TGCGCCAGCAGCTTCTCGACAGGGATGAAGGATGGCTACACCTTC.

V usage is TRBV7-2 and J usage is TRBJ2-3; TRBD2 is a possible D gene (5 bases). V was clipped by 3 bases and J by 3 bases, with 13 bases between them. CDR3 length equals 15 residues. The V gene's germline CDR1 is SGHTA and CDR2 FQGNSA. Written as DNA, the CDR3 is TGTGCCAGCAGCTTGAGGGTCGTCGGGACAGATACGCAGTATTTT. It codes for CASSLRVVGTDTQYF.

This CDR3 is CASSLGQGREEKLFF. CDR3 sequence (DNA): TGTGCCAGCAGCTTGGGACAGGGTCGAGAAGAAAAACTGTTTTTT. The chain combines TRBV7-9 with TRBJ1-4; 9 bases map to TRBD1. Per germline, CDR1 SEHNR and CDR2 FQNEAQ (reference sequence). V lost 3 bases, J lost 8 bases, and 7 bases stayed unmatched. The CDR3 length is 15 residues.

With regard to this clone: In the same sample, other DNA sequences code for this CDR3. The V call is TRBV6-5, the J call TRBJ2-3; 8 positions agree with TRBD1. The CDR3 is made up of 15 amino acids. V lost 2 bases and J lost 2; bases outside the gene matches: 3. CDR1 and CDR2 from the germline V gene are MNHEY and SVGAGI. CDR3 amino acids: CASSYGQGNTDTQYF. The CDR3 DNA reads TGTGCCAGCAGTTACGGACAGGGAAACACAGATACGCAGTATTTT.

This chain links TRBV19 with TRBJ1-1; TRBD1 is a possible D gene (6 bases). The CDR3 has 14 residues. Germline CDR1 LNHDA, CDR2 SQIVND (reference sequence). The V and J ends lost 8 bases and 1 base respectively, with 14 bases between them. CDR3 protein: CASSEGRGNTEAFF. DNA for the CDR3: TGTGCCAGTTCCGAGGGCAGGGGGAACACTGAAGCTTTCTTT.

This sequence joins TRBV27 and TRBJ1-2; D might be TRBD1 (5 bases). Trimming pared 4 bases from V and 5 bases from J, leaving 20 bases between. The length of the CDR3 is 16 residues. Germline V gives CDR1 MNHEY, CDR2 SMNVEV (reference sequence). The CDR3 DNA sequence: TGTGCCAGCAGTTCTGGAGGGGCAGGGAGGCGATATGGCTACACCTTC. This sequence encodes CASSSGGAGRRYGYTF.

The V gene is TRBV12-3 or TRBV12-4, the J gene TRBJ1-4; D is perhaps TRBD1 (5 bases). The V end lost 8 bases, the J end lost 7 bases, and 14 bases lay between the germline ends. The CDR3 totals 13 residues. CDR3 in amino acids: CASRRGYVEKLFF. The CDR3 DNA sequence: TGTGCCAGCCGGCGGGGGTACGTTGAAAAACTGTTTTTT.

The chain employs TRBV7-3 and TRBJ1-6; D unclear. The CDR3 loop spans 14 amino acids. Germline V gene data show CDR1 as SGHTA and CDR2 as FQGTGA. Trimming cost V 3 bases and J 7 bases, with 10 bases left between them. The CDR3 DNA is TGTGCCAGCAGCTTGAAGGGCGGGAATTCACCCCTCCACTTT. Translated: CASSLKGGNSPLHF.

V and J are TRBV18 and TRBJ2-1; D is unclear. Germline CDR1 reads KGHSH; CDR2 reads LQKENI. This CDR3 spans 15 amino acids. V lost 9 bases and J 2 bases, leaving 17 bases between the germline ends. The CDR3 DNA sequence: TGTGCCAGTTCTGACTCAGACGGAGCCTACAATGAGCAGTTCTTC. It is translated as CASSDSDGAYNEQFF.

The chain carries TRBV7-9 and TRBJ1-5; TRBD1 matches 8 bases. The CDR3 runs to 13 residues. Trimming removed 3 bases from V and 6 bases from J; junction bases left unmatched: 1. Germline CDR1 is SEHNR and CDR2 is FQNEAQ (reference sequence). In DNA form, the CDR3 reads TGTGCCAGCAGCTTGGGACAGGCTCAGCCCCAGCATTTT. The encoded protein is CASSLGQAQPQHF.

This chain links TRBV7-2 with TRBJ1-1, with 7 bases aligning to TRBD1. V shed 5 bases, J shed 1 base, and the junction held 1 base outside the gene matches. Germline CDR1 reads SGHTA; CDR2 reads FQGNSA. This CDR3 spans 13 amino acids. For the CDR3, the DNA is TGTGCCAGCAGCGGGGACAGGAACACTGAAGCTTTCTTT. Amino acid sequence: CASSGDRNTEAFF.

CDR3 sequence: CASGRDRGLQETQYF. CDR3 in DNA: TGTGCCAGCGGACGAGACAGGGGGCTCCAAGAGACCCAGTACTTC. This chain links TRBV6-5 with TRBJ2-5; 10 bases map to TRBD1. The V and J ends lost 8 bases and 1 base, in that order; junction bases with no gene match: 7. Germline V gives CDR1 MNHEY, CDR2 SVGAGI. This CDR3 is built from 15 residues.

The chain links TRBV5-1 to TRBJ1-3; possible D gene TRBD1, 5 bases. Looked up from germline, CDR1 is SGHRS and CDR2 is YFSETQ. The CDR3 has 17 amino acids. Between the trimmed V and J ends, which lost 2 bases and 0 bases, there was a span of 15 bases. CDR3 in DNA: TGCGCCAGCAGCTTCGGACACAGTTCATTCTCTGGAAACACCATATATTTT. As protein: CASSFGHSSFSGNTIYF.